Detailed here is one TCR beta chain. Its cognate antigen is unknown. The CDR3 is 13 residues long. Germline V gene lookup returns CDR1 MNHNS and CDR2 SASEGT. V was pared by 3 bases and J by 7 bases, with 12 bases between. Disease lasting under 3 months, a NOSPECS grade of at least 4, and a Clinical Activity Score of at least 3 were features of the ophthalmopathy patients. Thyroid ultrasound, orbital computed tomography, clinical symptoms, and serum thyroxine and TRAb underpinned diagnoses. This sample holds PBMCs from around 9.9 ml fresh peripheral blood. Amplification yielded TCR beta CDR3 regions, with RNA transcripts as the source. The HTBI primer set was used in a first-round RT-PCR of the TCR CDR3. TCRdb called the multiplex PCR reads again in MiXCR, with one record for every CDR3 protein. Among hundreds of thousands of distinct CDR3 sequences, 20% to 25% were seen once, and the ten largest hold roughly 60%.

The data stem from a study of T cells in Graves' hyperthyroidism and ophthalmopathy. Whole-study findings and limits: Most clonotypes that expanded in the thyroid above 0.001 also showed up in blood.

What was sequenced was blood. This chain uses TRBV6-1 with TRBJ2-5; D is perhaps TRBD1 (5 bases). This TCR derives from a man younger than 40 with Graves' ophthalmopathy. The DNA of the CDR3 is TGTGCCAGCAGTGAGTTTGGGGCTTGGACCCAGTACTTC. It is translated as CASSEFGAWTQYF.